This T cell receptor beta chain was captured by sequencing in a study of regulatory T cells in long-lasting Graves disease. Study conclusions and caveats: Thyroid tissue was not sampled; only peripheral blood was.

Through Arm-PCR of CDR3 regions and iRepertoire HTBI primers, TCR beta libraries were built. Authors' data handling: Identified across the samples were around 62 TRBV segments and 14 TRBJ segments. MiXCR was run by TCRdb on the multiplex PCR reads, yielding one entry per CDR3 protein. None of the V and J calls come from the authors' own analysis; TCRdb made them. The sample lists about 200,000 distinct CDR3 sequences; about 19% were seen once. The sample holds many counts of this clonotype. Antigen: not known. The time point is: newly diagnosed GD, antithyroid drugs for less than 3 months. PBMC RNA was the source of the TCR library. The junction had 9 bases not matched to a gene; V was cut back by 0 bases and J by 3 bases. The CDR3 length is 18 residues. Germline V gives CDR1 KGHDR, CDR2 SFDVKD. This sample was shared with a second study, whose subject was T cells in Graves' hyperthyroidism and ophthalmopathy. That work contributes: HTBI primers drove first-round RT-PCR of the TCR CDR3.

The source of this sequence is a woman under 40 with Graves disease. The chain combines TRBV24-1 with TRBJ2-3; 9 bases fit TRBD1. The sample in question was peripheral blood mononuclear cells (PBMCs), obtained at new diagnosis, from a patient treated with antithyroid drugs. CDR3 nucleotides: TGTGCCACCAGTGATTTGCCGTACGGGACAGGGACTACAGATACGCAGTATTTT. Its protein product is CATSDLPYGTGTTDTQYF.